This T cell receptor (beta chain) was retrieved from a study of cytomegalovirus exposure and HLA in healthy donors. The PCR used 60 Vbeta and 13 Jbeta primers. Sequencing was performed with immunoSEQ multiplex PCR; in TCRdb, only in-frame clones are kept and a portion is missing. Counted here are 95,000 to 100,000 clones, approximately 79% occurring once; the ten biggest clones make up about 2%. Study outcomes and limitations: There were several of the most significant clusters that appeared linked to common viral pathogens in a later analysis.

As for this clone: The antigen remains unidentified.

The CDR3 loop spans 15 amino acids. Germline loops: CDR1 SGDLS, CDR2 YYNGEE. The V segment lost 4 bases and the J segment 5 bases; nucleotides outside the gene matches: 9. Source material: PBMCs. The J gene is TRBJ2-1, the V gene TRBV9; TRBD1 aligns across 7 bases. This TCR derives from a male donor in good health and CMV-seronegative. The CDR3 sequence: CASSSRQGLDNEQFF. The CDR3 DNA is TGTGCCAGCAGCTCACGACAGGGTCTCGACAATGAGCAGTTCTTC. Looking up the rest from reference TRBV9 and TRBJ2-1 gives the full variable domain: DSGVTQTPKHLITATGQRVTLRCSPRSGDLSVYWYQQSLDQGLQFLIQYYNGEERAKGNILERFSAQQFPDLHSELNLSSLELGDSALYFCASSSRQGLDNEQFFGPGTRLTVL.